The 19 T cell receptor beta chains reported below all come from one sample, sequenced in a study of CXCR3-negative and CXCR3-positive naive CD8 T cells (dated by TCRdb to the late 2010s). The run used a NextSeq 550. The Human TCR Profiling Kit (MiLaboratory) was used to make UMI-labeled 5' RACE TRB cDNA libraries. TCRdb reprocessed the raw reads; every CDR3 protein sequence is a single record, and DNA is not supplied. The sample table records about 48,000 distinct CDR3 sequences. The ten largest clones represent approximately 15% of the sample. Sequencing used memory CD8+ T cells from blood. In the paper's terms, the cell subset or site label means: conventional CD8+ memory T cells (TMEM), sorted as controls. These receptors were obtained from a human donor in good health. Some clones in this sample may be carry-over from other donors' samples.

The J gene is TRBJ2-2, the V gene TRBV29-1. CDR3 length: 12 amino acids. Germline lookup yields CDR1 SQVTM and CDR2 ANQGSEA. CDR3 loop: CSVESSDGELFF.

This chain joins TRBV6-4 and TRBJ2-3; there is no DNA to check the TCRdb D call of TRBD2. This CDR3 has 14 amino acids. CDR1 is MRHNA and CDR2 is SNTAGT in the germline V gene. The CDR3: CASSERGGTDTQYF.

The V call is TRBV7-8, the J call TRBJ2-7; TCRdb gives TRBD2 as the D gene, but with no DNA this cannot be confirmed. The length of the CDR3 is 15 residues. CDR1 is SGHVS, CDR2 FQNEAQ, per germline. This chain's CDR3 is CASSLLRGLLGEQYF.

The chain combines TRBV12-3 or TRBV12-4 with TRBJ2-7; the D call of TRBD1 rests on TCRdb alone, since no DNA is present to check it. The CDR3 has 13 residues. Here the CDR3 reads CASTRGTPYEQYF.

This chain connects TRBV11-3 to TRBJ2-7; TCRdb's D gene call, TRBD1, goes unchecked for lack of DNA. Germline V gives CDR1 SGHNT, CDR2 YENEEA. The CDR3 runs to 14 residues. This CDR3 is CASSLGAGAYEQYF.

The chain uses TRBV16 and TRBJ1-1; the D call from TCRdb, TRBD1, cannot be confirmed without DNA. Germline values: CDR1 KGHSY, CDR2 FQNENV. The CDR3 contains 20 residues. CDR3 in amino acids: CASSPPLIVYEKGESLNAFF. Together with reference TRBV16 and TRBJ1-1, the CDR3 gives the full variable domain: GEEVAQTPKHLVRGEGQKAKLYCAPIKGHSYVFWYQQVLKNEFKFLISFQNENVFDETGMPKERFSAKCLPNSPCSLEIQATKLEDSAVYFCASSPPLIVYEKGESLNAFFGQGTRLTVV.

J is TRBJ2-1 and V is TRBV6-6; absent DNA, TCRdb's TRBD2 call cannot be checked. There are 15 residues in the CDR3. The germline CDR1 and CDR2 sequences are MNHNY and SVGAGI (reference sequence). The CDR3 protein is CASSYIAVSGNEQFF.

This CDR3 reads CASSESTGRRIQYF. The rearrangement uses TRBV10-2 and TRBJ2-4. The length of the CDR3 is 14 residues. Looked up from germline, CDR1 is WSHSY and CDR2 is SAAADI.

The chain employs TRBV5-1 and TRBJ1-6; TCRdb's D gene call, TRBD1, goes unchecked for lack of DNA. The CDR3 consists of 17 residues. CDR1 is SGHRS, CDR2 YFSETQ, per germline. The CDR3 here is CATKAGTGGSYNSPLHF. Looking up the rest from reference TRBV5-1 and TRBJ1-6 gives the full variable domain: KAGVTQTPRYLIKTRGQQVTLSCSPISGHRSVSWYQQTPGQGLQFLFEYFSETQRNKGNFPGRFSGRQFSNSRSEMNVSTLELGDSALYLCATKAGTGGSYNSPLHFGNGTRLTVT.

The V and J genes are TRBV20-1 and TRBJ2-3; the TRBD2 assignment by TCRdb is unverifiable without DNA. The CDR3 length is 14 residues. Germline V gives CDR1 DFQATT, CDR2 SNEGSKA (reference sequence). The CDR3 protein is CSARLAGGTDTQYF.

The rearrangement uses TRBV4-1 and TRBJ2-4. There are 12 residues in the CDR3. Germline values: CDR1 MGHRA, CDR2 YSYEKL. CDR3 sequence reads: CASSPGTDIQYF.

This chain uses TRBV24-1 with TRBJ2-2; TCRdb gives TRBD1 as the D gene, but with no DNA this cannot be confirmed. Germline CDR1 and CDR2: KGHDR and SFDVKD. The CDR3 length is 16 residues. CDR3 protein: CATSDYGDRDTGELFF.

The V and J genes are TRBV29-1 and TRBJ2-1. Looked up from germline, CDR1 is SQVTM and CDR2 is ANQGSEA. This CDR3 region has 11 residues. CDR3 loop: CSVVGNNEQFF.

J is TRBJ2-1 and V is TRBV29-1; the TCRdb call, TRBD1, lacks DNA for checking. The CDR3 has 14 amino acids. CDR1 SQVTM and CDR2 ANQGSEA come from the germline V gene. The chain's CDR3 is CSVEDRDTYNEQFF.

The chain is built from TRBV27 and TRBJ2-2. CDR3 length equals 15 residues. CDR1 is MNHEY, CDR2 SMNVEV, per germline (reference sequence). CDR3 sequence reads: CASSPSIAGDGELFF.

The chain has TRBV4-3 and TRBJ2-1; TCRdb calls TRBD1, which cannot be checked without DNA. This CDR3 is built from 16 residues. CDR1 and CDR2 from the germline V gene are LGHNA and YSLEER. This CDR3 is CASSQAKGWGYNEQFF.

The chain employs TRBV7-9 and TRBJ2-1; the TRBD1 assignment by TCRdb is unverifiable without DNA. The CDR3 consists of 15 residues. Looked up from germline, CDR1 is SEHNR and CDR2 is FQNEAQ (reference sequence). The CDR3 here is CASSPTGGGHNEQFF.

The chain recombines TRBV12-3 or TRBV12-4 with TRBJ2-7; TCRdb selects TRBD2, and the lack of DNA leaves this call unchecked. The CDR3 contains 16 residues. This CDR3 reads CASSLVGSGDSYEQYF.

This sequence joins TRBV29-1 and TRBJ2-7; TCRdb designates TRBD1, a call that cannot be tested without DNA. This CDR3 region has 12 residues. The germline V gene encodes CDR1 SQVTM and CDR2 ANQGSEA. CDR3 in amino acids: CSVVGQTYEQYF.